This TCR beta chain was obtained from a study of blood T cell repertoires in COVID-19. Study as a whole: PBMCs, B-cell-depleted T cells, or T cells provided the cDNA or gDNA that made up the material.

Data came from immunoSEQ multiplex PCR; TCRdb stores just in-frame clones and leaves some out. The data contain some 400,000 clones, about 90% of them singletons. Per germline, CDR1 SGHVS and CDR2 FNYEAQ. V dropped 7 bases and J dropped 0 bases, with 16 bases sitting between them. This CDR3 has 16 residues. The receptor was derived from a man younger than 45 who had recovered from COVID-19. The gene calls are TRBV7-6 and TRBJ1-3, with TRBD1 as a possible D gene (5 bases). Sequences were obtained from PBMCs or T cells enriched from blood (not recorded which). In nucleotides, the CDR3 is TGTGCCAGCATTCCATCTCCGGGGGTCTCTGGAAACACCATATATTTT. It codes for CASIPSPGVSGNTIYF.